This TCR beta chain was captured in a study of identical twins. Study-wide results and limits: The authors noted that invariant MAIT and iNKT cells could partly confound zero-insertion analyses. Modeled out-of-frame TCR alpha sharing in monozygotic twins fell below observed levels. Low generation-probability sequences were in excess among twin-shared out-of-frame alpha sequences.

This clonotype turned up a few times. Its antigen is as yet unknown. Template switching added a universal primer binding site, and final cDNA carried unique molecular identifiers. MiXCR was run by TCRdb on the 5' RACE reads, yielding one entry per CDR3 protein. This sample has around 100,000 distinct CDR3 sequences, with just under 6% found just once. Sequencing input: memory T cells sorted from blood. This clonotype was obtained from a woman aged 45 to 65 in good health.

CDR3: CAWSVGGLGQPQHF. DNA of the CDR3: TGTGCCTGGAGTGTAGGTGGTCTCGGGCAGCCCCAGCATTTT. The chain uses TRBV30 and TRBJ1-5, with D unresolved. V was clipped by 0 bases and J by 7 bases, with 13 bases between them. This CDR3 spans 14 amino acids. Germline V gives CDR1 GTSNPN, CDR2 SVGIG (reference sequence).